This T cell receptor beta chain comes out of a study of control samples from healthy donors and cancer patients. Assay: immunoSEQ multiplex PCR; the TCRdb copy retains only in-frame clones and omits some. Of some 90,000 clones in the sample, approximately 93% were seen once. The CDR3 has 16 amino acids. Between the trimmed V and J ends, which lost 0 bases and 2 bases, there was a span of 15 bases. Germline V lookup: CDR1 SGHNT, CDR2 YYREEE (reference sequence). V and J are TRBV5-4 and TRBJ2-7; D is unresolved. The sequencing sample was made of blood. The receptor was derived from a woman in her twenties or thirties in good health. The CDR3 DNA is TGTGCCAGCAGCTTGGGAGGTCCGACTGGCACCTACGAGCAGTACTTC. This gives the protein CASSLGGPTGTYEQYF.